This T cell receptor beta chain came from a study of identifying expanded T cells in peripheral blood. Overall study results and limits: Across healthy donors, higher total template counts meant significantly greater approximately two-week count variance.

Profiling relied on immunoSEQ multiplex PCR, and the TCRdb table lists in-frame clones only, not all of them. The sample contains 70,000 or so clones, 85% to 90% of which appear only once. Comments on this clone: Its specificity is not known.

The CDR3 has 14 residues. Germline assignment: CDR1 MNHEY and CDR2 SVGAGI. Trimming shortened V by 8 bases and J by 0 bases, and 8 bases separated the two germline ends. The sequencing input was blood. V usage is TRBV6-5 and J usage is TRBJ2-6, with D unclear. The TCR originated in a person aged 18 to 70 in good health. CDR3 sequence (DNA): TGTGCCAGCCGACGGGCCTCTGGGGCCAACGTCCTGACTTTC. Translation gives CASRRASGANVLTF.